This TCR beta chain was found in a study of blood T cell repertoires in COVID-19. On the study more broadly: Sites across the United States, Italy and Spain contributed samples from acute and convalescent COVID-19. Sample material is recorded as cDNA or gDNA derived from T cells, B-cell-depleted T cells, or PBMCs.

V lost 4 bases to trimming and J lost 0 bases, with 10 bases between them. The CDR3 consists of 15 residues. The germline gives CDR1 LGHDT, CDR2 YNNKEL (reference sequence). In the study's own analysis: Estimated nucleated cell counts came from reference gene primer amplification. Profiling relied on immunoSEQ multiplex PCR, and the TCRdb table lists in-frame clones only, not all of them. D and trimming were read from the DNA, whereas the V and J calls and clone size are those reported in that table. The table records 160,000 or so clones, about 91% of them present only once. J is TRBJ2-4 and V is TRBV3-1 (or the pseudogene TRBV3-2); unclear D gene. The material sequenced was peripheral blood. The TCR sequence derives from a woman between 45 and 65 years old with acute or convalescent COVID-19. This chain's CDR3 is CASSLGGLAKNIQYF. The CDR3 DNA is TGTGCCAGCAGCCTAGGTGGGCTAGCCAAAAACATTCAGTACTTC.